This T cell receptor (beta chain) was identified during a study of T-cell reconstitution after alpha-beta-depleted transplantation in children. This clonotype occurred a few times. V lost 0 bases to trimming and J lost 4 bases, with 17 bases between them. The CDR3 length is 16 residues. Germline V gene sequence: CDR1 SGDLS, CDR2 YYNGEE. Unique molecular identifiers were used to barcode this TCRbeta library. MiXCR, applied by TCRdb to the PCR reads, yields one record per CDR3 protein. The sample lists more than 550,000 distinct CDR3 sequences, about 10% seen once, with less than 4.5% in the top ten. The receptor's source is a human donor who donated a stem cell graft to a child with acute myeloid leukemia. V is TRBV9 and J is TRBJ2-7, with a weak D call TRBD2 (6 bases). This specimen consisted of PBMCs from the stem cell graft donor, obtained from the stem cell graft. In DNA, the CDR3 is TGTGCCAGCAGCGTAGCGGCGACGGGAGTGAGTTACGAGCAGTACTTC. Protein sequence: CASSVAATGVSYEQYF.